Listed below are T cell receptor beta chains from one sample, sequenced in a study of PD-1 blockade in classical Hodgkin lymphoma. Profiling relied on immunoSEQ multiplex PCR, and the TCRdb table lists in-frame clones only, not all of them. The table records tens of thousands of clones, 70% to 90% of them present only once. The specimen comprised peripheral blood mononuclear cells (PBMCs), sampled before the fourth cycle of nivolumab. The receptors here all came from a human donor with classical Hodgkin lymphoma. Each CDR3 is given with its conserved first and last residue. A D gene is named only where the DNA matches it firmly. Not all rows give a size; the values are once, few, many and, for expanded clones, a class.

clone_size d_call j_call v_call cdr3_nt cdr3_aa
NA NA TRBJ2-7 TRBV9 TGTGCCAGCAGCGTATCCTGGCGGGGCGACGAGCAGTACTTC CASSVSWRGDEQYF
NA TRBD2 TRBJ2-1 TRBV11-3 TGTGCCAGCAGCCCCCGGACTAGCCCCTACAATGAGCAGTTCTTC CASSPRTSPYNEQFF
NA TRBD1 TRBJ2-5 TRBV5-1 TGCGCCAGCAGCTTGGCCGGACAGGGTTTCGGGGAGACCCAGTACTTC CASSLAGQGFGETQYF
once NA TRBJ2-1 TRBV10-2 TGCGCCAGCAGTTTAAACAGGGCAAATGAGCAGTTCTTC CASSLNRANEQFF
NA NA TRBJ1-1 TRBV19 TGTGCCAGTAGGGCAGGAAACACTGAAGCTTTCTTT CASRAGNTEAFF
once TRBD1 TRBJ2-7 TRBV6-5 TGTGCCAGCAGAGACACCGGGACAGGGGGTGGGGAGCAGTACTTC CASRDTGTGGGEQYF
NA NA TRBJ1-2 TRBV7-9 TGTGCCAGCAGCTTAGGTGGGCAGTACTATGGCTACACCTTC CASSLGGQYYGYTF
NA NA TRBJ1-1 TRBV5-1 TGCGCCAGCAGCTTGTTGGGGGGAGGGAACACTGAAGCTTTCTTT CASSLLGGGNTEAFF
NA NA TRBJ2-3 TRBV28 TGTGCCAGCAGTTGGGACACACTCACAGATACGCAGTATTTT CASSWDTLTDTQYF
NA TRBD1 TRBJ1-6 TRBV19 TGTGCCAGTCGTGACAGGGGCCGCCTGGATAATTCACCCCTCCACTTT CASRDRGRLDNSPLHF
NA NA TRBJ1-6 TRBV6-1 TGTGCCAGCAGTGAAGCGACCGTGGGATTACCCCTCCACTTT CASSEATVGLPLHF
NA NA TRBJ1-2 TRBV27 TGTGCCAGCAGTTTAGACAGTCAGCGTGGCTACACCTTC CASSLDSQRGYTF
NA TRBD2 TRBJ2-2 TRBV5-1 TGCGCCAGCAGCTTGGGCGGGGGTCGAGAGCTGTTTTTT CASSLGGGRELFF
once NA TRBJ1-2 TRBV9 TGTGCCAGCACCCGGGACCATTATGGCTACACCTTC CASTRDHYGYTF
once NA TRBJ2-2 TRBV7-9 TGTGCCAGCAGCTGGGAATCGGGACACACCGGGGAGCTGTTTTTT CASSWESGHTGELFF
few NA TRBJ1-6 TRBV27 TGTGCCAGCAGTTTAAGGTCGGGGGACAACTATTCACCCCTCCACTTT CASSLRSGDNYSPLHF
NA NA TRBJ2-7 TRBV28 TGTGCCAGCAGTTTAGTCCCGGGCCTCTCCTACGAGCAGTACTTC CASSLVPGLSYEQYF
NA NA TRBJ2-3 TRBV5-1 TGCGCCAGCAGCTTGTTGGGCGGGGGCACAGATACGCAGTATTTT CASSLLGGGTDTQYF
NA NA TRBJ2-3 TRBV6-5 TGTGCCAGCAGTTACGCGGGACAGTACACAGATACGCAGTATTTT CASSYAGQYTDTQYF
NA TRBD1 TRBJ2-1 TRBV6-5 TGTGCCAGCAGTAAACACTTTCAGGGGGATGAGCAGTTCTTC CASSKHFQGDEQFF
NA NA TRBJ2-1 TRBV29-1 TGCAGCACCCCCGGGTCACGCAATGAGCAGTTCTTC CSTPGSRNEQFF
NA NA TRBJ1-3 TRBV21-1 TGTGCCAGCAGCAAAGGGAAGGGACCGACCCGGGGAGGAAACACCATATATTTT CASSKGKGPTRGGNTIYF
once NA TRBJ2-2 TRBV7-9 TGTGCCAGCAGCATGGGACGCAGGAACACCGGGGAGCTGTTTTTT CASSMGRRNTGELFF
once TRBD2 TRBJ2-1 TRBV29-1 TGCAGCGTTGATTTGGGGGGAGGGGTCGATGAGCAGTTCTTC CSVDLGGGVDEQFF
NA NA TRBJ2-3 TRBV2 TGTGCCAGCAGTGTGGACCATCAAATCCGCACAGATACGCAGTATTTT CASSVDHQIRTDTQYF
NA NA TRBJ1-6 TRBV7-9 TGTGCCAGCATGTCCCCAGGGTATAATTCACCCCTCCACTTT CASMSPGYNSPLHF
NA NA TRBJ2-3 TRBV5-1 TGCGCCAGCAGCCGAGCCACTAGCACAGATACGCAGTATTTT CASSRATSTDTQYF
NA NA TRBJ2-5 TRBV5-1 TGCGCCAGCAGCAGGTTAATGGGATTCGAAGAGACCCAGTACTTC CASSRLMGFEETQYF
NA NA TRBJ2-6 TRBV11-1 TGTGCCAGCAGCTACCAGGACTCTGGGGCCAACGTCCTGACTTTC CASSYQDSGANVLTF
NA TRBD1 TRBJ1-3 TRBV2 TGTGCCAGCAACCAGGGGGGCTCTGGAAACACCATATATTTT CASNQGGSGNTIYF
NA NA TRBJ2-5 TRBV18 TGTGCCAGCTCACCACAGGCAGAGGTGAAAGAGACCCAGTACTTC CASSPQAEVKETQYF
NA NA TRBJ1-5 TRBV21-1 TGTGCCAGCAGCAAAGAAAGACCTAATAGCAATCAGCCCCAGCATTTT CASSKERPNSNQPQHF
NA TRBD1 TRBJ1-2 TRBV6-5 TGTGCCGGCAGACGGGACCAGGGGGCTTATGGCTACACCTTC CAGRRDQGAYGYTF
NA NA TRBJ1-5 TRBV19 TGTGCCAGTAGTATAGGCGGGATTTATAGCAATCAGCCCCAGCATTTT CASSIGGIYSNQPQHF
NA TRBD1 TRBJ1-2 TRBV6-5 TGTGCCAGCCGGACTTCAGGGGGCTATGGCTACACCTTC CASRTSGGYGYTF
few TRBD1 TRBJ1-1 TRBV5-1 TGCGCCAGCAGCTTAACCACGGGACAGGGGGCGCTGGGCACTGAAGCTTTCTTT CASSLTTGQGALGTEAFF
NA TRBD1 TRBJ1-4 TRBV18 TGTGCCAGCTCACCGACAGGGGCTCTTAATGAAAAACTGTTTTTT CASSPTGALNEKLFF
NA TRBD2 TRBJ2-2 TRBV6-6 TGTGCCAGTGGGACTAGTTGGACCGGGGAGCTGTTTTTT CASGTSWTGELFF
NA NA TRBJ2-1 TRBV19 TGTGCCAGTAGCGTAACCCCGGACACTGAGCAGTTCTTC CASSVTPDTEQFF
NA NA TRBJ1-1 TRBV5-1 TGCGCCAGCAGCTTGGTTGGGTCTAATCGAGCTTTCTTT CASSLVGSNRAFF
NA TRBD2 TRBJ2-1 TRBV12-5 TGTGCTAGTGGTTTAATAGCGGGGGGGCAAGGTGAGCAGTTCTTC CASGLIAGGQGEQFF
NA NA TRBJ2-3 TRBV12-5 TGTGCTAGTGGGATCACAGATACGCAGTATTTT CASGITDTQYF
NA NA TRBJ2-1 TRBV5-1 TGCGCCAGCAGCTTTCGGGACTCTTTCTACAATGAGCAGTTCTTC CASSFRDSFYNEQFF
NA NA TRBJ1-5 TRBV19 TGTGCCAGTAGTATAGATGTAAATAATCAGCCCCAGCATTTT CASSIDVNNQPQHF
NA NA TRBJ1-6 TRBV28 TGTGCCAGCAGTTTTGACGGGGGCAGGAGTTCACCCCTCCACTTT CASSFDGGRSSPLHF
NA NA TRBJ2-2 TRBV5-1 TGCGCCAGCAGCTTAGCAGGGGACACCGGGGAGCTGTTTTTT CASSLAGDTGELFF
NA NA TRBJ1-5 TRBV5-1 TGCGCCAGCAGCTTGGCAGAGAATCAGCCCCAGCATTTT CASSLAENQPQHF
once TRBD1 TRBJ2-1 TRBV2 TGTGCCATCTCAGACAGGGACAGGGGTCCCGGTGAGCAGTTCTTC CAISDRDRGPGEQFF
NA NA TRBJ1-3 TRBV11-2 TGTGCCAGCAGCGCCTTCTCGCGAAACACCATATATTTT CASSAFSRNTIYF
NA NA TRBJ2-7 TRBV27 TGTGCCAGCAGTTTATCCAGGGGTTCCTACGAGCAGTACTTC CASSLSRGSYEQYF
NA NA TRBJ1-5 TRBV28 TGTGCCAGCAGCCTAGGGAATTACAATCAGCCCCAGCATTTT CASSLGNYNQPQHF
NA TRBD1 TRBJ1-5 TRBV30 TGTGCCTGGAGGACTACAGGGGTTCAGCCCCAGCATTTT CAWRTTGVQPQHF
once NA TRBJ2-7 TRBV4-1 TGCGCCAGCAGCCGGCAAGAGGTCAGGGAGTCCATACATCCCTACGAGCAGTACTTC CASSRQEVRESIHPYEQYF
NA NA TRBJ1-3 TRBV7-2 TGTGCCAGCAGCTTAGCTGTCATGGGCGGCGGCTCTGGAAACACCATATATTTT CASSLAVMGGGSGNTIYF
NA NA TRBJ1-1 TRBV13 TGTGCCAGCAGAACCGATTTGGGAGTGACTGAAGCTTTCTTT CASRTDLGVTEAFF
NA NA TRBJ2-3 TRBV5-1 TGCGCCAGCAGCGGGAACTTGGGTACAGATACGCAGTATTTT CASSGNLGTDTQYF
NA TRBD1 TRBJ2-2 TRBV4-1 TGCGCCAGCAGCCAAGACCCCGGGACAGCTTCTTACACCGGGGAGCTGTTTTTT CASSQDPGTASYTGELFF
NA TRBD1 TRBJ2-7 TRBV27 TGTGCCAGCAACCCGAATGACAGGGTTCTAGACGAGCAGTACTTC CASNPNDRVLDEQYF
NA NA TRBJ1-5 TRBV2 TGTGCCATCACGGACAGTGGGCAGCCCCAGCATTTT CAITDSGQPQHF
NA NA TRBJ2-1 TRBV5-1 TGCGCCAGCAGCTTTGTCCGGGGTGCCTACAATGAGCAGTTCTTC CASSFVRGAYNEQFF